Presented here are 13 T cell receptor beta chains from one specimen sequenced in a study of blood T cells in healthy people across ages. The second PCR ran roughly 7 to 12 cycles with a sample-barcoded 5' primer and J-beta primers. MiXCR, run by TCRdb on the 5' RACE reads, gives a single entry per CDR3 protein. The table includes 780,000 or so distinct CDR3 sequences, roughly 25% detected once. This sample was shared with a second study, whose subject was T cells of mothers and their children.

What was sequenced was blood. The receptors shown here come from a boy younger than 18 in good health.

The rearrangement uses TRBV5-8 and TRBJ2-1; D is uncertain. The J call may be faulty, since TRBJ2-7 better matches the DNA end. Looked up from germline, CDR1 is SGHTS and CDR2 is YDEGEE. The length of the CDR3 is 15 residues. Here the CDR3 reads CASSFLQLLSYEQYF. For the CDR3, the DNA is TGTGCCAGCAGCTTCTTACAGTTGTTGTCCTACGAGCAGTACTTC.

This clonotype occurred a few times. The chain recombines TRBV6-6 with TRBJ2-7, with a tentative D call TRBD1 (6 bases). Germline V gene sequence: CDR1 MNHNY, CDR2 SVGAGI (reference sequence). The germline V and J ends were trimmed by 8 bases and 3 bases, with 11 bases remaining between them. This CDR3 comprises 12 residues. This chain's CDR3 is CASRIGGYEQYF. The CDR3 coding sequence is TGTGCCAGCCGTATAGGGGGCTACGAGCAGTACTTC.

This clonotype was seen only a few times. The CDR3 protein is CASSLLSMPSGRAETQYF. The CDR3 DNA reads TGTGCCAGCAGCTTATTATCTATGCCTAGCGGGAGGGCCGAGACCCAGTACTTC. The chain combines TRBV7-2 with TRBJ2-5; TRBD2 agrees at 12 bases. V lost 2 bases and J lost 5; bases outside the gene matches: 12. The CDR3 runs to 18 residues. CDR1 is SGHTA and CDR2 is FQGNSA in the germline V gene.

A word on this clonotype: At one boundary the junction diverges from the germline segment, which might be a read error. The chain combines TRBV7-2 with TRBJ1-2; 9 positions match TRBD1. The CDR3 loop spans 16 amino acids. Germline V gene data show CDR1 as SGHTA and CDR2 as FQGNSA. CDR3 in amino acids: CASSMEGQGPIYGHTF. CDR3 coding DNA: TGTGCCAGCAGCATGGAGGGACAGGGTCCCATCTATGGCCACACCTTC.

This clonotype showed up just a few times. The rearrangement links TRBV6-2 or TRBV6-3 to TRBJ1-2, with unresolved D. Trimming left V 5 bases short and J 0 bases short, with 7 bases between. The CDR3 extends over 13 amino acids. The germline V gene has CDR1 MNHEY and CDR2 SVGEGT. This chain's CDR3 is CASSLQANYGYTF. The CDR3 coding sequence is TGTGCCAGCAGTCTTCAAGCTAACTATGGCTACACCTTC.

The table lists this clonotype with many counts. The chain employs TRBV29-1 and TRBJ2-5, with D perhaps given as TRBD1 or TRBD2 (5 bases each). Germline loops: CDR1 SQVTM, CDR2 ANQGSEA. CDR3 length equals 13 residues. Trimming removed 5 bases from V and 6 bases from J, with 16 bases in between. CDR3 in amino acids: CSVRRGFAKTQYF. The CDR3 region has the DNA TGCAGCGTTCGACGGGGCTTCGCGAAGACCCAGTACTTC.

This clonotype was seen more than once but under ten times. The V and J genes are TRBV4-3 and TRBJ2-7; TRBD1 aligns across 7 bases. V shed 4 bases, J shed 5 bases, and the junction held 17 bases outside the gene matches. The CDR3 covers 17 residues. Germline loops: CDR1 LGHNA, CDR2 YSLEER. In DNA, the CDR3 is TGCGCCAGCAGCCTAAGAGGCGACGGGACAGCCCTTGACGAGCAGTACTTC. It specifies CASSLRGDGTALDEQYF.

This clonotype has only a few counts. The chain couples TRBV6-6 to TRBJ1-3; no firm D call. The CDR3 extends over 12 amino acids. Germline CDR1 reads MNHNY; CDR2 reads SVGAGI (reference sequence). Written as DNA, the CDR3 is TGTGCTTCTACCGGGGCTGGAAACACCATATATTTT. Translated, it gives CASTGAGNTIYF.

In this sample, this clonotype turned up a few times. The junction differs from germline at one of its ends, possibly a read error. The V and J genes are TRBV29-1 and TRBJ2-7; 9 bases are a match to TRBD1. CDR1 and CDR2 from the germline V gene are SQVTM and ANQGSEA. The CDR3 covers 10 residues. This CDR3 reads CSVESPGQGF. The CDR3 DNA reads TGCAGCGTTGAATCCCCGGGACAGGGATTC.

CDR3 sequence (DNA): TGTGCCAGCAGCCCGCTTTCGGGGGCGGTGGCTTTCTTT. Its translation: CASSPLSGAVAFF. The chain recombines TRBV7-3 with TRBJ1-1, with D maybe TRBD1 (6 bases). Germline CDR1 and CDR2: SGHTA and FQGTGA. The CDR3 contains 13 residues. V lost 5 bases to trimming and J lost 11 bases, with 18 bases between them. Based on the CDR3 plus reference TRBV7-3 and TRBJ1-1, the full variable domain is GAGVSQTPSNKVTEKGKYVELRCDPISGHTALYWYRQSLGQGPEFLIYFQGTGAADDSGLPNDRFFAVRPEGSVSTLKIQRTERGDSAVYLCASSPLSGAVAFFGQGTRLTVV.

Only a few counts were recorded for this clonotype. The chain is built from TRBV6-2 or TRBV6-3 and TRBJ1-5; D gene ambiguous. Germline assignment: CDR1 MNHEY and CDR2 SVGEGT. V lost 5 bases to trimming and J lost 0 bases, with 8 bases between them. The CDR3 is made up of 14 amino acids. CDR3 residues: CASSEVNSNQPQHF. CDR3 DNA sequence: TGTGCCAGCAGTGAGGTTAATAGCAATCAGCCCCAGCATTTT.

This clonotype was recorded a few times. In DNA, the CDR3 is TGTGCCAGCACCGGGAACTATAATTCACCCCTCCACTTT. It specifies CASTGNYNSPLHF. This chain joins TRBV12-3 or TRBV12-4 and TRBJ1-6; unclear D gene. This CDR3 is built from 13 residues. Trimming took 7 bases from V and 3 from J, leaving 7 bases between them.

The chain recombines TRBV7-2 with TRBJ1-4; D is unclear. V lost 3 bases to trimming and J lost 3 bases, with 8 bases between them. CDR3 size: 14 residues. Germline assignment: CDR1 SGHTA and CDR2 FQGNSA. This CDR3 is CASSFRTANEKLFF. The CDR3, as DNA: TGTGCCAGCAGCTTCAGAACCGCTAATGAAAAACTGTTTTTT.